This T cell receptor beta chain was captured in a study of shared clonotypes between healthy human individuals. TCRdb's copy holds only in-frame clones and misses some; the assay was immunoSEQ multiplex PCR. The sample includes millions of clones, approximately 94% of them seen just once. This clone was recorded only once. Germline loops: CDR1 LNHDA, CDR2 SQIVND (reference sequence). The CDR3 runs to 16 residues. Trimming pared 5 bases from V and 2 bases from J, leaving 16 bases between. This clonotype originated in a man between 18 and 35 years old in good health. J is TRBJ1-5 and V is TRBV19, with a tentative D call TRBD1 (5 bases). Material: naive CD4+ T cells sorted from blood. Subset indicated: CD45RA+ positively selected. CDR3 nucleotides: TGTGCCAGTAGTTCACCCCAGGGTCGGCGCAATCAGCCCCAGCATTTT. Protein product: CASSSPQGRRNQPQHF.